This T cell receptor beta chain was identified in a study of T cell responses to AZD1222 COVID-19 vaccine. Broader study findings: Every sample of the repertoires postdated the peak T cell response. Donor demographics were predominantly white British with a female majority; clonal diversity may be underestimated.

To note about this clone: Its antigen is unidentified.

CDR3 size: 14 residues. Looked up from germline, CDR1 is SGHVS and CDR2 is FQNEAQ. Trimming removed 3 bases from V and 1 base from J, with 9 bases in between. Investigators merged groups given second doses at roughly 4 or roughly 12 weeks. Produced via immunoSEQ multiplex PCR; TCRdb's table is partial and in-frame only. Counted here are about 120,000 clones, over 85% occurring once; the ten biggest clones make up more than 2%. The V call is TRBV7-8, the J call TRBJ1-1; possible D gene TRBD1, 5 bases. Sequences were derived from peripheral blood, sampled 28 days after the second AZD1222 dose. The origin of this receptor is an adult who received the AZD1222 COVID-19 vaccine. The CDR3 nucleotides are TGTGCCAGCAGCTTTGGACATTCGAACACTGAAGCTTTCTTT. The encoded protein is CASSFGHSNTEAFF.